The next 17 T cell receptor beta chains were all read from a single sample in a study of OX40 agonist ivuxolimab in advanced cancers. Clones were read by immunoSEQ multiplex PCR, and TCRdb kept only the in-frame ones, dropping some. The sample has tens of thousands of clones, approximately 95% seen once. The specimen comprised CD4+ or CD8+ T cells sorted from blood, sampled in a trial of the OX40 agonist ivuxolimab. All receptors derive from an adult with an advanced solid tumor such as melanoma, head and neck, liver or kidney cancer.

The chain links TRBV5-4 to TRBJ2-1; 7 bases align to TRBD1. CDR3 length equals 14 residues. The V gene's germline CDR1 is SGHNT and CDR2 YYREEE (reference sequence). The ends lost 3 bases at V and 8 bases at J; junction bases unmatched: 8. CDR3 DNA: TGTGCCAGCAGCTCACAGGGGCCTGGGGATGAGCAGTTCTTC. Residues: CASSSQGPGDEQFF. The whole variable domain, remainder taken from reference TRBV5-4 and TRBJ2-1, is ETGVTQSPTHLIKTRGQQVTLRCSSQSGHNTVSWYQQALGQGPQFIFQYYREEENGRGNFPPRFSGLQFPNYSSELNVNALELDDSALYLCASSSQGPGDEQFFGPGTRLTVL.

This clone was seen a single time. The chain combines TRBV27 with TRBJ2-7, with 9 bases lining up with TRBD1. Germline loops: CDR1 MNHEY, CDR2 SMNVEV (reference sequence). This CDR3 has 14 amino acids. The V gene end was trimmed by 4 bases and the J gene end by 3 bases; junction bases not matched to a gene: 4. The DNA of the CDR3 is TGTGCCAGCAGTTCCCGGACAGGGGTCTACGAGCAGTACTTC. This sequence encodes CASSSRTGVYEQYF.

The chain uses TRBV19 and TRBJ2-4; no clear D. V lost 1 base to trimming and J lost 14 bases, with 12 bases between them. This CDR3 has 12 amino acids. Germline assignment: CDR1 LNHDA and CDR2 SQIVND (reference sequence). DNA for the CDR3: TGTGCCAGTAGTATAGGAGGACGACCGGAGTACTTC. It translates to CASSIGGRPEYF.

The chain has TRBV7-6 and TRBJ2-1; the D gene is possibly TRBD2 (6 bases). Germline loops: CDR1 SGHVS, CDR2 FNYEAQ. This CDR3 contains 15 residues. Trimming cost V 4 bases and J 0 bases, with 10 bases left between them. The CDR3 is CASSSRGSSYNEQFF. The DNA of the CDR3 is TGTGCCAGCAGCTCGCGGGGTAGCTCCTACAATGAGCAGTTCTTC.

The chain is built from TRBV9 and TRBJ1-1, with D possibly matching TRBD1 (5 bases). The CDR3 consists of 15 residues. The ends were cut back, 0 bases at V and 4 bases at J, with 13 bases in the middle. Germline V lookup: CDR1 SGDLS, CDR2 YYNGEE. CDR3 nucleotides: TGTGCCAGCAGCGTAGAGGTGGGGCTGGGCACTGAAGCTTTCTTT. As protein: CASSVEVGLGTEAFF. The full variable domain, in which reference TRBV9 and TRBJ1-1 provide the parts outside the CDR3, is DSGVTQTPKHLITATGQRVTLRCSPRSGDLSVYWYQQSLDQGLQFLIQYYNGEERAKGNILERFSAQQFPDLHSELNLSSLELGDSALYFCASSVEVGLGTEAFFGQGTRLTVV.

In DNA form, the CDR3 reads TGCGCCAGCAGCCAAGGAAGAGGCGAGCACAATCAGCCCCAGCATTTT. It translates to CASSQGRGEHNQPQHF. This chain connects TRBV4-1 to TRBJ1-5, with no clear D. The CDR3 consists of 16 residues. V gave up 1 base and J gave up 3 bases, with 13 bases separating them. In germline, CDR1 is MGHRA, CDR2 YSYEKL.

The V gene is TRBV9, the J gene TRBJ2-2; the match to TRBD1 covers 11 bases. The V gene end was trimmed by 3 bases and the J gene end by 5 bases; junction bases not matched to a gene: 6. The CDR3 has 16 residues. Germline assignment: CDR1 SGDLS and CDR2 YYNGEE. CDR3 coding DNA: TGTGCCAGCAGCGCCCCGGGACAGGGGGAAACCGGGGAGCTGTTTTTT. It specifies CASSAPGQGETGELFF.

The chain uses TRBV27 and TRBJ2-7, with D possibly matching TRBD1 (5 bases). Germline assignment: CDR1 MNHEY and CDR2 SMNVEV (reference sequence). The CDR3 consists of 13 residues. The germline V and J ends were trimmed by 3 bases and 6 bases, with 12 bases remaining between them. In DNA, the CDR3 is TGTGCCAGCAGTTTTGGGCAGGGATCCGAGCAGTACTTC. This translates into CASSFGQGSEQYF.

The V gene is TRBV4-3, the J gene TRBJ2-7, with D hard to call. Germline V lookup: CDR1 LGHNA, CDR2 YSLEER. There are 13 residues in the CDR3. With 0 bases removed from V and 6 bases from J, the gap between germline ends came to 9 bases. The CDR3 protein is CASSQDQNFEQYF. CDR3 nucleotide sequence: TGCGCCAGCAGCCAAGATCAGAATTTCGAGCAGTACTTC.

This clone appeared a few times. The J gene is TRBJ2-1, the V gene TRBV30; 9 bases are shared with TRBD2. CDR1 and CDR2 (germline): GTSNPN, SVGIG (reference sequence). V gave up 2 bases and J gave up 4 bases; unmatched junction bases: 3. The CDR3 runs 14 residues. This CDR3 is CAWSFAGGYNEQFF. In DNA form, the CDR3 reads TGTGCCTGGAGTTTTGCGGGAGGGTACAATGAGCAGTTCTTC.

This rearrangement joins TRBV2 to TRBJ2-1; TRBD2 matches at 11 bases. Germline lookup yields CDR1 SNHLY and CDR2 FYNNEI. V dropped 4 bases and J dropped 8; count of bases not matched to a gene: 4. This CDR3 is built from 14 residues. The CDR3 sequence is CASSVSGRAYEQFF. CDR3 sequence (DNA): TGTGCCAGCAGTGTTAGCGGGAGGGCCTATGAGCAGTTCTTC.

This rearrangement joins TRBV21-1 to TRBJ1-1. TRBV21-1 is listed as a pseudogene. The CDR3 loop spans 19 amino acids. In DNA form, the CDR3 reads TGTGCCAGCAGCAATGGGGGGTACAAATTGGCAGGGATGCACACTGAAGCTTTCTTT. It is translated as CASSNGGYKLAGMHTEAFF.

The rearrangement joins TRBV5-1 to TRBJ2-1, with 13 bases aligning to TRBD2. J was trimmed by 7 bases and V by 7 bases; bases with no gene match: 11. Germline lookup yields CDR1 SGHRS and CDR2 YFSETQ. This CDR3 has 16 residues. CDR3 nucleotide sequence: TGCGCCAGCGGGACTAGCGGGATTCTAAAATGGAATGAGCAGTTCTTC. This sequence encodes CASGTSGILKWNEQFF.

The chain links TRBV28 to TRBJ1-6, with D possibly TRBD1 on 5 matching bases. CDR1 and CDR2 from the germline V gene are MDHEN and SYDVKM. The CDR3 runs to 15 residues. V dropped 2 bases and J dropped 9 bases, with 14 bases sitting between them. Here the CDR3 reads CASSLLQAVSSPLHF. CDR3 nucleotide sequence: TGTGCCAGCAGTTTACTACAGGCCGTGAGTTCACCCCTCCACTTT.

The V call is TRBV4-3, the J call TRBJ2-1, with 7 nucleotides matching TRBD2. V lost 2 bases to trimming and J lost 5 bases; unmatched junction nucleotides: 9. The CDR3 sequence is 16 residues long. Germline CDR1 is LGHNA and CDR2 is YSLEER. The CDR3 region is CASSQFRASGNNEQFF. The CDR3 bases are TGCGCCAGCAGCCAATTTCGGGCTAGCGGAAACAATGAGCAGTTCTTC.

This chain uses TRBV4-1 with TRBJ1-3; D gene unclear. V lost 2 bases and J lost 0, with 20 bases in between. The CDR3 covers 19 residues. CDR1 is MGHRA, CDR2 YSYEKL, per germline. The CDR3 spells CASSQRATLLPSSGNTIYF. The DNA of the CDR3 is TGCGCCAGCAGCCAAAGGGCCACCCTCCTCCCAAGCTCTGGAAACACCATATATTTT.

V gene TRBV4-1 combines with J gene TRBJ2-4; D gene uncertain. Between the trimmed V and J ends, which lost 4 bases and 3 bases, there was a span of 10 bases. CDR1 and CDR2 (germline): MGHRA, YSYEKL. CDR3 length: 14 amino acids. The CDR3 loop reads CASSRMVDKNIQYF. The CDR3 DNA is TGCGCCAGCAGCCGGATGGTGGACAAAAACATTCAGTACTTC.